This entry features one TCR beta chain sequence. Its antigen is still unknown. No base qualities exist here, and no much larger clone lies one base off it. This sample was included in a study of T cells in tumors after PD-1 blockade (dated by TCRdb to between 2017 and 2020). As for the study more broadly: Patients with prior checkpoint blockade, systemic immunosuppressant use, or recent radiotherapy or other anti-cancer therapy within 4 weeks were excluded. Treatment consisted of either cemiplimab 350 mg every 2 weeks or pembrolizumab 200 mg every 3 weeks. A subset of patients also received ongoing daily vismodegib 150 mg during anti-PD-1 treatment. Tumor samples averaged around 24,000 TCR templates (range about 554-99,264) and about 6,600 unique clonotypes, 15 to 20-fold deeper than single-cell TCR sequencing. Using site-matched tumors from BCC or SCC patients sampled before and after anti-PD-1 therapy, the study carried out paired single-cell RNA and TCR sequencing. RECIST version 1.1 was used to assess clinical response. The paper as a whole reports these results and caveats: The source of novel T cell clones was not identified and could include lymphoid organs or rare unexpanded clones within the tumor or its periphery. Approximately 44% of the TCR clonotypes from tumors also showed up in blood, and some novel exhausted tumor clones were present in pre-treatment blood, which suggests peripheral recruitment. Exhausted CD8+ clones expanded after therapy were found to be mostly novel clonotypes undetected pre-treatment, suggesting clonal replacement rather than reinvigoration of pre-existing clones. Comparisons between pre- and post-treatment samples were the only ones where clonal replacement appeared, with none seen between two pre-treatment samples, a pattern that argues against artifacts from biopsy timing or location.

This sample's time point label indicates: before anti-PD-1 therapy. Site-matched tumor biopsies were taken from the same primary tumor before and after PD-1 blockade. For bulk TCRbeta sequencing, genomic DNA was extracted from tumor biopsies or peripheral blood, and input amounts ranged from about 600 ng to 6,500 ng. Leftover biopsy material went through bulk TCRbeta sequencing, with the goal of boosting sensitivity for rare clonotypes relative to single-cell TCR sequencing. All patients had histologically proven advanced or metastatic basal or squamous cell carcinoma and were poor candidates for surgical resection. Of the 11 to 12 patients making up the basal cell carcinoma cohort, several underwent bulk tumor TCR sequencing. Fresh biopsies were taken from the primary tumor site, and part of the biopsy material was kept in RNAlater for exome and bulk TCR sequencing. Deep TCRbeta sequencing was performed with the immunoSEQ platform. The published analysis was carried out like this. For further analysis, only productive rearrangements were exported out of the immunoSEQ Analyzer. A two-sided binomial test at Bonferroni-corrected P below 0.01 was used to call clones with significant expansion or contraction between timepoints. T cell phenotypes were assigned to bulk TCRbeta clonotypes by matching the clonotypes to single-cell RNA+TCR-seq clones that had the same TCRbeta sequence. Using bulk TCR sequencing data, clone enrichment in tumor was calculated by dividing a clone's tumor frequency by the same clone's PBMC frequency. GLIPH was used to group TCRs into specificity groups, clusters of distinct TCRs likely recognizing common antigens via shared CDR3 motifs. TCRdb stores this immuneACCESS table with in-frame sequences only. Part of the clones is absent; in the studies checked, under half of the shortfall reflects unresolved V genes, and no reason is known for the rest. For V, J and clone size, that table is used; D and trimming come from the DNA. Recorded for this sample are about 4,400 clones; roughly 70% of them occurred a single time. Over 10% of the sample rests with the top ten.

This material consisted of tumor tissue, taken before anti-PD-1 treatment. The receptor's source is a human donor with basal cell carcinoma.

The CDR3 protein is CASSSSGTGGWTGELFF. The DNA reads TGTGCCAGCAGTTCATCCGGGACAGGGGGATGGACCGGGGAGCTGTTTTTT. The receptor chain draws on TRBV28 and TRBJ2-2; TRBD1 fits 11 bases in the junction. V is cut back by 4 bases and J by 5 bases, with 9 bases in the junction unmatched. The cysteine opens and the phenylalanine closes a CDR3 of 17 amino acids. The sequence is cut down to CDR3 DNA, 51 bases in frame from base 1. CDR1 and CDR2 are read off the germline V gene as MDHEN and SYDVKM.